The 14 T cell receptor beta chains listed next were all sequenced from one sample in a study of T-cell reconstitution after alpha-beta-depleted transplantation in children. Unique molecular identifiers were incorporated during preparation of the TCRbeta library. Using its own MiXCR run on the PCR reads, TCRdb lists one record per CDR3 protein. The repertoire has 100,000 or so distinct CDR3 sequences, roughly 7.6% of them found once; the top ten carry 16%. The sequencing here drew on PBMCs, taken before TCRalphabeta/CD19-depleted stem cell transplant. The receptor set was obtained from a boy aged 2 to 10 with acute lymphoblastic leukemia, due to receive a stem cell transplant.

The chain uses TRBV7-9 and TRBJ1-1; TRBD1 is a possible D gene (6 bases). CDR1 SEHNR and CDR2 FQNEAQ come from the germline V gene (reference sequence). This CDR3 has 14 amino acids. V was trimmed by 5 bases and J by 1 base, leaving 11 bases between them. CDR3 region: CASSDQGPNTEAFF. Here the CDR3 DNA reads TGTGCCAGCAGCGACCAGGGGCCGAACACTGAAGCTTTCTTT.

This clonotype was counted at least ten times. The chain links TRBV27 to TRBJ2-3; TRBD2 agrees at 9 bases. Germline CDR1 MNHEY, CDR2 SMNVEV (reference sequence). The CDR3 loop spans 19 amino acids. Trimming took 5 bases from V and 2 from J; bases not matched to a gene: 17. CDR3 DNA sequence: TGTGCCAGCAGTACCACCACCTCCTTAGCGGGGGAGCTCACAGATACGCAGTATTTT. It codes for CASSTTTSLAGELTDTQYF.

This clonotype was picked up many times. The genes are TRBV5-1 and TRBJ2-3; D might be TRBD2 (6 bases). V shed 4 bases and J shed 4 bases, with 16 bases lying between them. This CDR3 comprises 15 residues. The germline gives CDR1 SGHRS, CDR2 YFSETQ. The CDR3 loop reads CASSPDGGFADTQYF. The CDR3 nucleotides are TGCGCCAGCAGCCCGGACGGGGGTTTCGCAGATACGCAGTATTTT.

At least ten counts were recorded for this clonotype. The chain couples TRBV4-2 to TRBJ2-2; tentatively, D is TRBD1 (6 bases). V lost 3 bases and J 6 bases, leaving 14 bases between the germline ends. CDR3 length equals 15 residues. Germline V gives CDR1 LGHNA, CDR2 YNFKEQ. CDR3 region: CASSHGEQGAGELFF. CDR3 bases: TGTGCCAGCAGCCACGGGGAACAGGGTGCCGGGGAGCTGTTTTTT.

The rearrangement uses TRBV20-1 and TRBJ2-7, with no clear D. V was cut by 0 bases and J by 1 base, with 10 bases left in between. Germline CDR1 reads DFQATT; CDR2 reads SNEGSKA (reference sequence). This CDR3 contains 14 residues. The CDR3, as DNA: TGCAGTGCTAGAGATGTAACAGTTTCCTACGAGCAGTACTTC. Translated, it gives CSARDVTVSYEQYF.

In its sample, this clonotype was seen many times. The chain employs TRBV24-1 and TRBJ2-1; no clear D gene. Germline V CDR1 and CDR2: KGHDR, SFDVKD. The CDR3 spans 11 residues. The V end was cut by 5 bases, the J end by 9 bases, with 7 bases between. The CDR3 region is CATSAGSEQFF. The CDR3 region has the DNA TGTGCCACCAGTGCAGGAAGTGAGCAGTTCTTC.

V and J are TRBV6-6 and TRBJ1-1; D is undetermined. The CDR3 is 13 amino acids. V was trimmed by 7 bases and J by 0 bases, leaving 9 bases between them. The V gene's germline CDR1 is MNHNY and CDR2 SVGAGI (reference sequence). CDR3 sequence reads: CASTGYLNTEAFF. CDR3 nucleotide sequence: TGTGCCAGCACCGGGTATTTGAACACTGAAGCTTTCTTT.

This clonotype was detected ten times or more. The chain has TRBV7-2 and TRBJ2-5; D is undetermined. V lost 0 bases and J lost 4, with 6 bases in between. Germline V lookup: CDR1 SGHTA, CDR2 FQGNSA. There are 13 residues in the CDR3. CDR3 nucleotide sequence: TGTGCCAGCAGCTTAGCATGGGTAGAGACCCAGTACTTC. It translates to CASSLAWVETQYF.

This chain links TRBV3-1 with TRBJ2-7, with D uncertain. The V and J ends lost 0 bases and 6 bases respectively, with 6 bases between them. Germline V gives CDR1 LGHDT, CDR2 YNNKEL (reference sequence). This CDR3 contains 12 residues. CDR3: CASSQDPAEQYF. CDR3 bases: TGTGCCAGCAGCCAAGACCCGGCCGAGCAGTACTTC.

CDR3 nucleotide sequence: TGCAGTGCTAGAGAGAAAAAGGGGGTCGTAGTCCCCGTTACTCAAAATCAGCCCCAGCATTTT. It yields the protein CSAREKKGVVVPVTQNQPQHF. The chain joins TRBV20-1 to TRBJ1-5; maybe TRBD1 (6 bases). V was pared by 0 bases and J by 4 bases, with 31 bases between. This CDR3 has 21 residues. Germline CDR1 and CDR2: DFQATT and SNEGSKA (reference sequence).

V is TRBV12-3 or TRBV12-4 and J is TRBJ2-1, with 12 bases that match TRBD2. Trimming at V came to 5 bases and at J to 0 bases, leaving 11 bases not matched to a gene. The CDR3 has 19 amino acids. The CDR3 loop is CASSMTSGGHWSSYNEQFF. CDR3 DNA: TGTGCCAGCAGTATGACTAGCGGGGGCCATTGGAGCTCCTACAATGAGCAGTTCTTC.

This clonotype was detected many times. In DNA form, the CDR3 reads TGCGCCAGCAGCCCGGGGGTGGATAATGAGCAGTTCTTC. Translation: CASSPGVDNEQFF. This chain connects TRBV5-1 to TRBJ2-1; maybe TRBD2 (6 bases). CDR3 length equals 13 residues. Germline V gene lookup returns CDR1 SGHRS and CDR2 YFSETQ. Trimming removed 4 bases from V and 7 bases from J, with 12 bases in between.

This clonotype was recorded many times. The chain uses TRBV7-2 and TRBJ2-2; 8 nucleotides agree with TRBD1. The germline gives CDR1 SGHTA, CDR2 FQGNSA. The CDR3 is 15 residues long. The junction had 7 bases not matched to a gene; V was cut back by 5 bases and J by 5 bases. The CDR3 is CASSPGQGVTGELFF. CDR3 DNA sequence: TGTGCCAGCAGCCCCGGACAGGGAGTGACCGGGGAGCTGTTTTTT.

This clonotype was detected only a few times. CDR3 region: CASSPRLAGREQYF. CDR3 DNA: TGTGCCAGCAGTCCTCGACTAGCGGGGCGGGAGCAGTACTTC. This rearrangement joins TRBV6-5 to TRBJ2-7; TRBD2 aligns across 11 bases. CDR1 MNHEY and CDR2 SVGAGI come from the germline V gene. V was pared by 5 bases and J by 7 bases, with 7 bases of the junction left unmatched. This CDR3 contains 14 residues.